This is a list of T cell receptor beta chains from one sample in a study of blood T cell repertoires in COVID-19. The data were produced by immunoSEQ multiplex PCR, yet TCRdb's version contains in-frame clones alone and is incomplete. The sample records over 250,000 clones, approximately 88% being singletons. The specimen was peripheral blood. These receptors were taken from a woman in her 70s with COVID-19, enrolled during active disease. Both conserved end residues are part of each CDR3. Fields, in order: V gene, J gene, clone size, D gene, CDR3 DNA, CDR3 protein. D genes are given only for firm matches. Only part of the rows carry a size: once, few, many, or a class if the clone is expanded.

v_gene: TRBV3-1/TRBV3-2
j_gene: TRBJ2-5
abundance: -
d_gene: TRBD2
CDR3nt: TGTGCCAGCAGCTATAGCGGGTGGGAGACCCAGTACTTC
CDR3aa: CASSYSGWETQYF

v_gene: TRBV7-2
j_gene: TRBJ2-7
abundance: few
d_gene: -
CDR3nt: TGTGCCAGCAGCTTAACTTGGCGGTCCTACGAGCAGTACTTC
CDR3aa: CASSLTWRSYEQYF

v_gene: TRBV2
j_gene: TRBJ1-1
abundance: -
d_gene: -
CDR3nt: TGTGCCAGCAATAGAGCGACCGGCCGTTTCTTT
CDR3aa: CASNRATGRFF

v_gene: TRBV29-1
j_gene: TRBJ1-2
abundance: -
d_gene: TRBD1
CDR3nt: TGCAGCGCTCTGACAGGGGGCGCGAACTATGGCTACACCTTC
CDR3aa: CSALTGGANYGYTF

v_gene: TRBV5-4
j_gene: TRBJ1-2
abundance: -
d_gene: TRBD1
CDR3nt: TGTGCCAGCAGCCGGGACAGGGTTAACTATGGCTACACCTTC
CDR3aa: CASSRDRVNYGYTF

v_gene: TRBV4-1
j_gene: TRBJ1-4
abundance: -
d_gene: TRBD1
CDR3nt: TGCGCCAGCAGCCAACCGGGACAGGGGGCCAGAAAACTGTTTTTT
CDR3aa: CASSQPGQGARKLFF

v_gene: TRBV6-5
j_gene: TRBJ2-2
abundance: -
d_gene: TRBD2
CDR3nt: TGTGCCAGCAGTTCGGGGAGGGCCGGTACCGGGGAGCTGTTTTTT
CDR3aa: CASSSGRAGTGELFF

v_gene: TRBV6-5
j_gene: TRBJ1-5
abundance: -
d_gene: TRBD1
CDR3nt: TGTGCCAGCAGGGACAGGGGCGGGCAGCCCCAGCATTTT
CDR3aa: CASRDRGGQPQHF

v_gene: TRBV28
j_gene: TRBJ1-2
abundance: -
d_gene: -
CDR3nt: TGTGCCAGCAGTTCCCCGACAGGTTCCTATGGCTACACCTTC
CDR3aa: CASSSPTGSYGYTF

v_gene: TRBV11-2
j_gene: TRBJ1-2
abundance: -
d_gene: TRBD1
CDR3nt: TGTGCCAGCAGCTTAACGGGACAGAACTATGGCTACACCTTC
CDR3aa: CASSLTGQNYGYTF

v_gene: TRBV5-1
j_gene: TRBJ1-5
abundance: -
d_gene: -
CDR3nt: TGCGCCAGCAGCTTTACGGTAAATCAGCCCCAGCATTTT
CDR3aa: CASSFTVNQPQHF

v_gene: TRBV5-4
j_gene: TRBJ2-7
abundance: once
d_gene: TRBD2
CDR3nt: TGTGCCAGCAGCTTTGGGGGGGGCTCCTACGAGCAGTACTTC
CDR3aa: CASSFGGGSYEQYF

v_gene: TRBV6-2/TRBV6-3
j_gene: TRBJ2-7
abundance: -
d_gene: TRBD1
CDR3nt: TGTGCCAGCAGCACTGGGACAGTACTAAGAGAGCAGTACTTC
CDR3aa: CASSTGTVLREQYF

v_gene: TRBV11-2
j_gene: TRBJ2-7
abundance: -
d_gene: -
CDR3nt: TGTGCCAGCAGCCCGCAGACAGGGAGGTCCTACGAGCAGTACTTC
CDR3aa: CASSPQTGRSYEQYF

v_gene: TRBV20-1
j_gene: TRBJ1-6
abundance: -
d_gene: -
CDR3nt: TGCAGTGCTAGTTACAGGGAGAATTCACCCCTCCACTTT
CDR3aa: CSASYRENSPLHF

v_gene: TRBV28
j_gene: TRBJ1-5
abundance: -
d_gene: -
CDR3nt: TGTGCCAGCAGTGAGACAGAACGGTTTAGCAATCAGCCCCAGCATTTT
CDR3aa: CASSETERFSNQPQHF

v_gene: TRBV30
j_gene: TRBJ2-1
abundance: -
d_gene: -
CDR3nt: TGTGCCTGGACCGTGCGGGGTCCAGCGGACACCTACAATGAGCAGTTCTTC
CDR3aa: CAWTVRGPADTYNEQFF

v_gene: TRBV30
j_gene: TRBJ2-7
abundance: once
d_gene: TRBD2
CDR3nt: TGTGCCTTTAGCGGGGGGGTCCACGAGCAGTACTTC
CDR3aa: CAFSGGVHEQYF

v_gene: TRBV29-1
j_gene: TRBJ1-1
abundance: -
d_gene: -
CDR3nt: TGCAGCGTTGAGACACAGAGGAACACTGAAGCTTTCTTT
CDR3aa: CSVETQRNTEAFF

v_gene: TRBV18
j_gene: TRBJ1-4
abundance: -
d_gene: -
CDR3nt: TGTGCCAGCTCACCAGGCAGGGGTGAAAAACTGTTTTTT
CDR3aa: CASSPGRGEKLFF

v_gene: TRBV15
j_gene: TRBJ2-7
abundance: -
d_gene: TRBD1
CDR3nt: TGTGCCACCAGCAGCCAACTGACCGGGACAGGGCTCGAGCAGTACTTC
CDR3aa: CATSSQLTGTGLEQYF

v_gene: TRBV9
j_gene: TRBJ2-1
abundance: -
d_gene: -
CDR3nt: TGTGCCAGCAGCTCGGGACAATACAATGAGCAGTTCTTC
CDR3aa: CASSSGQYNEQFF

v_gene: TRBV5-1
j_gene: TRBJ2-7
abundance: few
d_gene: TRBD1
CDR3nt: TGCGCCAGCAGCTTGGAGTTTTCCGGGACAGCAATCTACGAGCAGTACTTC
CDR3aa: CASSLEFSGTAIYEQYF